Each of the 30 T cell receptor beta chains below was sequenced from the same sample in a study of T cells in Graves' hyperthyroidism and ophthalmopathy. Researchers took RNA transcripts and amplified the TCR beta CDR3 regions from them. The HTBI primer set served for first-round RT-PCR of the TCR CDR3. TCRdb re-called the multiplex PCR reads through MiXCR, storing one row per CDR3 protein. The table records 34,000 or so distinct CDR3 sequences, around 52% of them present only once. The sample consisted of blood. The receptors shown here come from a woman aged 40 to 55 with Graves' ophthalmopathy.

This clonotype was detected many times. This chain links TRBV9 with TRBJ2-1, with a tentative D call TRBD1 (6 bases). Germline V CDR1 and CDR2: SGDLS, YYNGEE. The CDR3 loop spans 12 amino acids. V shed 4 bases and J shed 15 bases, with 17 bases lying between them. DNA of the CDR3: TGTGCCAGCAGCCCCCCAGGGGACCGTCTGTTCTTC. Its protein is CASSPPGDRLFF.

This clonotype appeared once. The chain employs TRBV7-9 and TRBJ1-2; D is perhaps TRBD1 (5 bases). The V end lost 1 base, the J end lost 4 bases, and 7 bases lay between the germline ends. CDR1 is SEHNR, CDR2 FQNEAQ, per germline (reference sequence). The CDR3 sequence is 13 residues long. CDR3 coding DNA: TGTGCCAGCAGCTTAGGACAGTTCTATGGCTACACCTTC. Translated: CASSLGQFYGYTF. Drawing the rest from reference TRBV7-9 and TRBJ1-2, the complete variable domain is DTGVSQNPRHKITKRGQNVTFRCDPISEHNRLYWYRQTLGQGPEFLTYFQNEAQLEKSRLLSDRFSAERPKGSFSTLEIQRTEQGDSAMYLCASSLGQFYGYTFGSGTRLTVV.

This clonotype has at least ten counts. This chain uses TRBV12-3 or TRBV12-4 with TRBJ1-1; D might be TRBD1 (6 bases). Trimming stripped 3 bases from V and 7 bases from J, with 15 bases between. There are 14 residues in the CDR3. The CDR3 coding sequence is TGTGCCAGCAGTTTCGGGGGGACATACAGTGAAGCTTTCTTT. Translation gives CASSFGGTYSEAFF.

Details on this clonotype: Without the conserved terminal phenylalanine or tryptophan, this CDR3 likely stems from a read error. The chain joins TRBV13 to TRBJ1-3; D possibly corresponds to TRBD1 (5 bases). The CDR3 contains 15 residues. Trimming cost V 1 base and J 4 bases, with 11 bases left between them. Germline loops: CDR1 PRHDT, CDR2 FYEKMQ (reference sequence). The CDR3: CASSLEGIAGNTIYL. The CDR3 DNA follows: TGTGCCAGCAGCTTAGAGGGGATTGCCGGAAACACCATATATTTA.

In its sample, this clonotype ranks as medium-sized. The chain couples TRBV24-1 to TRBJ2-1, with D unclear. From germline, CDR1 is KGHDR and CDR2 SFDVKD. V lost 1 base and J 9 bases, leaving 6 bases between the germline ends. The CDR3 totals 12 residues. DNA for the CDR3: TGTGCCACCAGTGATTTCTCTGGTGAGCAGTTCTTC. It codes for CATSDFSGEQFF.

The genes are TRBV30 and TRBJ2-7, with a weak D call TRBD2 (5 bases). The CDR3 has 12 amino acids. The germline V gene encodes CDR1 GTSNPN and CDR2 SVGIG (reference sequence). V gave up 5 bases and J gave up 4 bases, with 12 bases separating them. The CDR3: CAWGSNGYEQYF. The DNA for the CDR3 is TGTGCCTGGGGGAGCAATGGGTACGAGCAGTACTTC.

The chain joins TRBV6-4 to TRBJ2-3; D is ambiguous. Germline lookup yields CDR1 MRHNA and CDR2 SNTAGT. Trimming removed 8 bases at V and 4 bases at J, with 13 bases between. CDR3 length: 13 residues. The CDR3 nucleotides read TGTGCCAGCGGTGCCCAAAGCTCAGATACGCAGTATTTT. It encodes CASGAQSSDTQYF.

This clonotype was recorded at least ten times. The chain employs TRBV5-6 and TRBJ2-7, with TRBD2 matching over 8 bases. The CDR3 contains 15 residues. J lost 2 bases, V lost 7 bases, and 11 bases had no gene match. Germline CDR1 reads SGHDT; CDR2 reads YYEEEE. This CDR3 is CASSFTWRGAYEQYF. For the CDR3, the DNA is TGTGCCAGCTCCTTTACGTGGCGGGGGGCCTACGAGCAGTACTTC.

The table lists this clonotype with many counts. This rearrangement joins TRBV11-2 to TRBJ2-7, with unresolved D. Trimming took off 6 bases at V and 2 bases at J, with 20 bases between the two ends. In germline, CDR1 is SGHAT, CDR2 FQNNGV. The CDR3 covers 16 residues. The CDR3 sequence: CASSPTAGFQAYEQYF. The CDR3 DNA reads as TGTGCCAGCAGTCCCACCGCCGGTTTTCAAGCCTACGAGCAGTACTTC.

This clonotype appeared a single time. The chain combines TRBV24-1 with TRBJ2-7; TRBD2 matches 8 bases. The germline CDR1 and CDR2 sequences are KGHDR and SFDVKD. The CDR3 has 14 residues. The junction had 7 bases not matched to a gene; V was cut back by 5 bases and J by 5 bases. CDR3 in DNA: TGTGCCACCAGTGGCTCCAGCGGGAGTGACGAGCAGTACTTC. Translating it yields CATSGSSGSDEQYF.

This clonotype showed up many times. The gene calls are TRBV4-2 and TRBJ2-5, with D possibly being TRBD2 (5 bases). The CDR3 is made up of 14 amino acids. Germline-derived CDR1 and CDR2 are LGHNA and YNFKEQ. V lost 3 bases and J lost 4, with 12 bases in between. The CDR3 sequence: CASSQRSEGETQYF. The CDR3 DNA is TGTGCCAGCAGCCAGCGAAGTGAGGGAGAGACCCAGTACTTC.

This clonotype appeared many times. The chain is built from TRBV5-1 and TRBJ2-5; 8 nucleotides match TRBD1. Germline trimming cut 4 bases from V and 4 bases from J; bases unmatched to any gene: 9. The CDR3 totals 15 residues. The germline gives CDR1 SGHRS, CDR2 YFSETQ. CDR3 sequence (DNA): TGCGCCAGCAGCCCGCGACAGGGGAGGCGAGAGACCCAGTACTTC. Translation gives CASSPRQGRRETQYF.

The rearrangement joins TRBV7-2 to TRBJ2-3; TRBD1 agrees at 8 bases. Germline assignment: CDR1 SGHTA and CDR2 FQGNSA. The CDR3 extends over 14 amino acids. V lost 5 bases to trimming and J lost 11 bases; unmatched junction nucleotides: 12. The CDR3, as DNA: TGTGCCAGCAGCCCAGGACAGGGTAGCGATGAGCAGTATTTT. Its protein product is CASSPGQGSDEQYF.

V is TRBV20-1 and J is TRBJ2-1; 10 nucleotides match TRBD2. This CDR3 has 15 residues. The trim removed 1 base at V and 10 bases at J, leaving 10 bases unmatched. Germline CDR1 is DFQATT and CDR2 is SNEGSKA (reference sequence). The CDR3 is CSARAGTSDTGEQFF. Written as DNA, the CDR3 is TGCAGTGCTAGAGCCGGGACTAGCGACACCGGGGAGCAGTTCTTC.

This clonotype has a count of ten or more. The chain combines TRBV7-9 with TRBJ2-5, with a weak D call TRBD1 (5 bases). Trimming left V 1 base short and J 0 bases short, with 9 bases between. Looked up from germline, CDR1 is SEHNR and CDR2 is FQNEAQ (reference sequence). The CDR3 loop spans 15 amino acids. The CDR3 DNA sequence: TGTGCCAGCAGCTTAGGCCTACAGGACCAAGAGACCCAGTACTTC. Translated: CASSLGLQDQETQYF.

The chain uses TRBV4-3 and TRBJ2-4; TRBD2 matches at 9 bases. The trim removed 0 bases at V and 6 bases at J, leaving 6 bases unmatched. The CDR3 consists of 16 residues. The V gene's germline CDR1 is LGHNA and CDR2 YSLEER. The CDR3 nucleotides are TGCGCCAGCAGCCAAGATCGGCGGGGGGGAAGAAACATTCAGTACTTC. Translated: CASSQDRRGGRNIQYF.

A note on this clonotype: The final CDR3 position lacks the conserved phenylalanine or tryptophan, pointing to a likely read error. No DNA is shown, since the ends of the CDR3 on it are uncertain; the CDR3 is the one TCRdb lists. V and J are TRBV24-1 and TRBJ2-3; TRBD1, the table's D call, lacks a check against the DNA. Termini included, the CDR3 measures 16 amino acids. The germline CDR1 and CDR2 sequences are KGHDR and SFDVKD. CDR3 amino acids: CATSDWDSSMATPSVR.

The CDR3 DNA reads as TGTGCCAGCAGTGAAGGAAACAGGGCCAATCAGCCCCAGCATTTT. Its protein product is CASSEGNRANQPQHF. The chain is built from TRBV25-1 and TRBJ1-5; TRBD1 is a possible D gene (6 bases). CDR1 is MGHDK, CDR2 SYGVNS, per germline. Trimming left V 2 bases short and J 3 bases short, with 11 bases between. The CDR3 runs to 15 residues.

The chain combines TRBV7-2 with TRBJ2-5; D is unclear. The CDR3 runs 12 residues. Germline V gene sequence: CDR1 SGHTA, CDR2 FQGNSA. V lost 4 bases and J 5 bases, leaving 8 bases between the germline ends. CDR3 DNA sequence: TGTGCCAGCAGCTCCGACGGGGAGACCCAGTACTTC. This translates into CASSSDGETQYF.

At least ten counts were recorded for this clonotype. The J gene is TRBJ2-1, the V gene TRBV7-9; D perhaps matches TRBD2 (5 bases). Germline assignment: CDR1 SEHNR and CDR2 FQNEAQ (reference sequence). The CDR3 runs 14 residues. V lost 1 base to trimming and J lost 3 bases, with 7 bases between them. CDR3 bases: TGTGCCAGCAGCTTAGGCGGGCACTACAATGAGCAGTTCTTC. Protein product: CASSLGGHYNEQFF. The whole variable domain, filled in from reference TRBV7-9 and TRBJ2-1, reads DTGVSQNPRHKITKRGQNVTFRCDPISEHNRLYWYRQTLGQGPEFLTYFQNEAQLEKSRLLSDRFSAERPKGSFSTLEIQRTEQGDSAMYLCASSLGGHYNEQFFGPGTRLTVL.

The chain carries TRBV6-1 and TRBJ1-6; perhaps TRBD1 as D (5 bases). V lost 7 bases to trimming and J lost 10 bases, with 17 bases between them. This CDR3 region has 14 residues. Germline V gene data show CDR1 as MNHNS and CDR2 as SASEGT. The CDR3 here is CASNSVGASSPLHF. CDR3 bases: TGTGCCAGCAATAGTGTTGGGGCATCATCACCCCTCCACTTT.

Many counts were recorded for this clonotype. The chain recombines TRBV6-6 with TRBJ1-2; D remains unclear. CDR1 and CDR2 (germline): MNHNY, SVGAGI (reference sequence). V lost 3 bases and J lost 6, with 17 bases in between. The CDR3 spans 15 residues. CDR3 residues: CASSYPTINGDGYTF. The CDR3 DNA follows: TGTGCCAGCAGTTATCCGACCATCAACGGAGATGGCTACACCTTC.

The count of this clonotype is one. The rearrangement links TRBV9 to TRBJ2-7, with 7 bases identical to TRBD1. CDR3 length: 16 amino acids. Germline-derived CDR1 and CDR2 are SGDLS and YYNGEE. Trimming took 0 bases from V and 7 from J; bases not matched to a gene: 13. CDR3 coding DNA: TGTGCCAGCAGCGTAGGGGACAGTCCTTTGGGTGATGAGCAGTACTTC. It encodes CASSVGDSPLGDEQYF.

With respect to this clonotype: Because the CDR3's place on the DNA is in doubt, the DNA is left out and the CDR3 is given as listed by TCRdb. The V gene is TRBV2, the J gene TRBJ1-1; TRBD1 is the table's D call and was not checked against the DNA. In germline, CDR1 is SNHLY, CDR2 FYNNEI. The CDR3 is 20 residues long, counting both termini. The CDR3 sequence is CASIKSGAFEKLFFGSEACF.

This clonotype has just one count. The chain has TRBV10-3 and TRBJ2-3; D may be TRBD2 (6 bases). The CDR3 loop spans 16 amino acids. Germline CDR1 reads ENHRY; CDR2 reads SYGVKD. The germline V and J ends were trimmed by 4 bases and 3 bases, with 17 bases remaining between them. The CDR3 protein is CAISAPLSGGTDTQYF. The CDR3 DNA sequence: TGTGCCATCAGTGCCCCCTTGAGCGGAGGGACAGATACGCAGTATTTT.

This clonotype was counted at least ten times. V is TRBV9 and J is TRBJ1-5; D is uncertain. Germline CDR1 reads SGDLS; CDR2 reads YYNGEE. The CDR3 has 18 residues. V was pared by 10 bases and J by 2 bases, with 28 bases between. In DNA, the CDR3 is TGTGCCCCCGTCAGGAAAACTATATATCCGAAAGGCAATCAGCCCCAGCATTTT. Translating it yields CAPVRKTIYPKGNQPQHF.

This clonotype was counted ten times or more. A read error may produce the germline difference seen at one junction end. The J gene is TRBJ1-2, the V gene TRBV12-3 or TRBV12-4, with D perhaps TRBD1 (5 bases). The CDR3 sequence is 11 residues long. DNA of the CDR3: TGTGCCAGCAGTACACTAGACAGTTTCTTCTTC. Its translation: CASSTLDSFFF.

This clonotype was counted ten times or more. This sequence joins TRBV20-1 and TRBJ1-1; D unresolved. This CDR3 is 13 amino acids long. The V gene's germline CDR1 is DFQATT and CDR2 SNEGSKA (reference sequence). The V end lost 7 bases, the J end lost 10 bases, and 22 bases lay between the germline ends. CDR3 amino acids: CSGADGQVGIAFF. In DNA, the CDR3 is TGCAGTGGGGCAGACGGGCAGGTGGGCATAGCTTTCTTT.

The chain combines TRBV7-2 with TRBJ1-3; a weak D match, TRBD1 (6 bases). V dropped 1 base and J dropped 2 bases, with 12 bases sitting between them. The CDR3 totals 16 residues. Per the germline V gene, CDR1 is SGHTA and CDR2 is FQGNSA. This CDR3 reads CASSLDRAGTGNTIYF. CDR3 nucleotide sequence: TGTGCCAGCAGCTTAGACAGGGCGGGTACTGGAAACACCATATATTTT.

The rearrangement joins TRBV10-3 to TRBJ1-1; D gene unclear. CDR1 and CDR2 from the germline V gene are ENHRY and SYGVKD. This CDR3 region has 12 residues. Between the trimmed V and J ends, which lost 3 bases and 11 bases, there was a span of 13 bases. The CDR3 DNA reads as TGTGCCATCAGTGAAAGAGACACGCGGGCTTTCTTT. Translating it yields CAISERDTRAFF.